The table lists the clone carrying this T cell receptor beta chain with a count of one. Its antigen remains unidentified. This CDR3 is 15 amino acids long. Germline V gene lookup returns CDR1 SGHVS and CDR2 FQNEAQ. The study ran its PCR with 60 Vbeta and 13 Jbeta primers. Sequencing used immunoSEQ multiplex PCR; TCRdb keeps in-frame clones, though not all of them. Among more than 95,000 clones listed, approximately 71% were seen once. The data were obtained in a study of cytomegalovirus exposure and HLA in healthy donors. Findings of the study overall: Later examination showed HLA-associated TCR beta chains had greater clonal expansion than equally common others.

This receptor was identified in a woman aged 45-65 years in good health and CMV-seronegative. The sample taken for sequencing was PBMCs. The gene calls are TRBV7-8 and TRBJ2-5; perhaps TRBD2 as D (6 bases). TRBJ2-7 explains the end of the DNA better; the J call may be wrong. Written as DNA, the CDR3 is TGTGCCAGCAGCTTATCGGGGACTCGCACGGGCGAGCAGTACTTC. Its protein product is CASSLSGTRTGEQYF.